The 2 T cell receptor beta chains below were found in one sample sequenced in a study of Ad26.COV2.S vaccination and SARS-CoV-2 variants. Profiled with immunoSEQ multiplex PCR; TCRdb holds only in-frame clones, not every one. The table shows a few hundred thousand clones, with under 90% occurring only once. Treatment here: about 20 received Ad26.COV2.S at low or high dose, single or two shots; roughly 5 received placebo; per-sample allocation not given. Collection of the samples took place on day 63 after the first injection of vaccine or placebo. Sequenced here: peripheral blood, sampled in a trial of Ad26.COV2.S vaccine versus placebo. The receptors come from a person between 18 and 60 years old who received the Ad26.COV2.S COVID-19 vaccine or a placebo.

This rearrangement joins TRBV4-2 to TRBJ1-3, with D possibly being TRBD1 (5 bases). CDR3 size: 18 residues. Trimming left V 4 bases short and J 0 bases short, with 19 bases between. CDR1 and CDR2 (germline): LGHNA, YNFKEQ. The CDR3: CASSREAGRPVSGNTIYF. Here the CDR3 DNA reads TGTGCCAGCAGCCGCGAAGCAGGGCGCCCCGTCTCTGGAAACACCATATATTTT.

CDR3 protein: CASSVRGSAGELFF. CDR3 sequence (DNA): TGTGCCAGCAGCGTACGGGGGAGTGCCGGGGAGCTGTTTTTT. V is TRBV9 and J is TRBJ2-2; a possible D gene is TRBD2 (6 bases). V lost 1 base to trimming and J lost 6 bases, with 10 bases between them. This CDR3 contains 14 residues. Germline-derived CDR1 and CDR2 are SGDLS and YYNGEE.